Each of the 18 T cell receptor beta chains below was sequenced from the same sample in a study of beta chain features in type 1 diabetes. Their target antigens are unknown. The investigators reverse transcribed all of the isolated RNA, so they sequenced expressed TCRB transcripts. This table comes from immunoSEQ multiplex PCR, and its TCRdb copy is limited to in-frame clones, with some not included. This sample yields some 200,000 clones, of which 16% are seen a single time; 0.065% to 0.1% belongs to the top ten. Findings and caveats of the study: All four CD4+ subsets from Type 1 diabetes patients carried moderately but significantly shorter TCRB CDR3s.

The specimen sequenced was naive CD4+ T cells from blood. The receptors originated from a man aged 30 to 45 with type 1 diabetes.

This clone has just one count. The chain is built from TRBV4-1 and TRBJ2-5, with D possibly being TRBD1 (6 bases). The CDR3 covers 21 residues. The germline V and J ends were trimmed by 0 bases and 8 bases, with 34 bases remaining between them. Looked up from germline, CDR1 is MGHRA and CDR2 is YSYEKL. CDR3 sequence (DNA): TGCGCCAGCAGCCAAGATAGGCAAGTGGCAGGGGCCCTTACCACCAAGAGTACCCAGTACTTC. As protein: CASSQDRQVAGALTTKSTQYF.

This clone was counted between two and nine times. This chain joins TRBV29-1 and TRBJ1-1, with 8 bases identical to TRBD1. The CDR3 is 12 amino acids. Germline-derived CDR1 and CDR2 are SQVTM and ANQGSEA. J gave up 5 bases and V 7 bases, and 6 bases lay outside the gene matches. For the CDR3, the DNA is TGCAGCGCCGACAGGGGTGGTACTGAAGCTTTCTTT. This sequence encodes CSADRGGTEAFF.

The V call is TRBV7-8, the J call TRBJ2-5; weak D call: TRBD2 (6 bases). Germline V gene lookup returns CDR1 SGHVS and CDR2 FQNEAQ. This CDR3 has 16 residues. V was cut by 9 bases and J by 1 base, with 21 bases left in between. CDR3 protein: CASLLRRGISQETQYF. The CDR3 DNA reads as TGTGCCAGTCTCTTGAGGAGGGGAATTTCCCAAGAGACCCAGTACTTC.

In DNA form, the CDR3 reads TGTGCCACCAGCAGAGAATGGAGCCAGGGGGCATTCTCTGCAGATACGCAGTATTTT. Translating gives CATSREWSQGAFSADTQYF. This chain links TRBV15 with TRBJ2-3; 8 bases are shared with TRBD1. Germline V gene data show CDR1 as LNHNV and CDR2 as YYDKDF (reference sequence). V lost 0 bases to trimming and J lost 4 bases; unmatched junction nucleotides: 15. CDR3 length: 19 residues.

This chain connects TRBV5-4 to TRBJ2-1; possible D gene TRBD2, 5 bases. V was trimmed by 3 bases and J by 9 bases, leaving 19 bases between them. This CDR3 contains 15 residues. Germline CDR1 SGHNT, CDR2 YYREEE (reference sequence). The CDR3, as DNA: TGTGCCAGCAGCTCATCCAAGACCGGGGTTAGTGAGCAGTTCTTC. Its translation is CASSSSKTGVSEQFF. Drawing the rest from reference TRBV5-4 and TRBJ2-1, the complete variable domain is ETGVTQSPTHLIKTRGQQVTLRCSSQSGHNTVSWYQQALGQGPQFIFQYYREEENGRGNFPPRFSGLQFPNYSSELNVNALELDDSALYLCASSSSKTGVSEQFFGPGTRLTVL.

Only a few counts were recorded for this clone. This chain uses TRBV28 with TRBJ2-5; D is possibly TRBD1 (5 bases). The CDR3 has 14 amino acids. Trimming shortened V by 5 bases and J by 7 bases, and 17 bases separated the two germline ends. CDR1 MDHEN and CDR2 SYDVKM come from the germline V gene. CDR3 in DNA: TGTGCCAGCAGTCCTGGGGCCTTTCTGTGGACCCAGTACTTC. It specifies CASSPGAFLWTQYF.

The chain recombines TRBV25-1 with TRBJ1-2, with 10 bases lining up with TRBD1. Germline V lookup: CDR1 MGHDK, CDR2 SYGVNS. This CDR3 region has 15 residues. Germline trimming cut 5 bases from V and 6 bases from J; bases unmatched to any gene: 9. CDR3 coding DNA: TGTGCCAGCAGTCCCCAGACAGGGGGCGAGGATGGCTACACCTTC. Protein sequence: CASSPQTGGEDGYTF.

The genes are TRBV2 and TRBJ2-3; D gene uncertain. The ends were cut back, 4 bases at V and 4 bases at J, with 12 bases in the middle. The CDR3 length is 14 residues. From germline, CDR1 is SNHLY and CDR2 FYNNEI. The CDR3 DNA reads as TGTGCCAGCAGTGTATTGTCAGAAGCAGATACGCAGTATTTT. Translated: CASSVLSEADTQYF.

J is TRBJ2-1 and V is TRBV7-9; 7 nucleotides line up with TRBD2. From germline, CDR1 is SEHNR and CDR2 FQNEAQ (reference sequence). V shed 3 bases and J 3 bases; nucleotides not matched to a gene: 5. The CDR3 is made up of 15 amino acids. The CDR3: CASSLGAGLYNEQFF. The CDR3 nucleotides read TGTGCCAGCAGCTTGGGAGCGGGACTCTACAATGAGCAGTTCTTC.

The chain combines TRBV7-9 with TRBJ2-7; no definite D call. The ends were cut back, 0 bases at V and 7 bases at J, with 4 bases in the middle. The CDR3 spans 11 residues. Germline V lookup: CDR1 SEHNR, CDR2 FQNEAQ (reference sequence). CDR3 in DNA: TGTGCCAGCAGCTTAGCCCTAGAGCAGTACTTC. It yields the protein CASSLALEQYF.

This clone was seen more than once but under ten times. The chain uses TRBV5-1 and TRBJ1-2; 9 positions match TRBD1. Losses at the gene ends were 2 bases for V and 4 bases for J; bases not matched to a gene: 6. The CDR3 has 15 amino acids. Germline CDR1 and CDR2: SGHRS and YFSETQ. The CDR3 DNA is TGCGCCAGCAGCTTCGGGACAGGGATTGTCTATGGCTACACCTTC. Protein: CASSFGTGIVYGYTF.

This clone was recorded a few times. The chain joins TRBV25-1 to TRBJ2-1; TRBD2 agrees at 7 bases. V lost 6 bases, J lost 4 bases, and 6 bases stayed unmatched. The CDR3 contains 14 residues. Germline loops: CDR1 MGHDK, CDR2 SYGVNS. CDR3 nucleotides: TGTGCCAGCAGGGGGACGGGGGGTTACAATGAGCAGTTCTTC. This codes for CASRGTGGYNEQFF.

This clone was detected only a few times. The chain employs TRBV30 and TRBJ1-3; TRBD1 is a possible D gene (6 bases). Trimming shortened V by 5 bases and J by 0 bases, and 14 bases separated the two germline ends. The CDR3 sequence is 15 residues long. In germline, CDR1 is GTSNPN, CDR2 SVGIG (reference sequence). The CDR3 sequence is CAWGRDTVSGNTIYF. CDR3 DNA sequence: TGTGCCTGGGGTCGGGACACCGTCTCTGGAAACACCATATATTTT.

This chain uses TRBV9 with TRBJ2-2, with 7 bases fitting TRBD2. Trimming took 0 bases from V and 4 from J; bases not matched to a gene: 3. There are 15 residues in the CDR3. Germline values: CDR1 SGDLS, CDR2 YYNGEE. DNA of the CDR3: TGTGCCAGCAGCGTAGGGGGACTAACCACCGGGGAGCTGTTTTTT. Protein: CASSVGGLTTGELFF.

V is TRBV14 and J is TRBJ2-7, with D maybe TRBD2 (5 bases). Germline CDR1 is SGHDN and CDR2 is FVKESK. The CDR3 spans 13 residues. Trimming pared 4 bases from V and 9 bases from J, leaving 16 bases between. The CDR3 DNA follows: TGTGCCAGCAGCCTTCGGACGGGCGCGGGGCAGTACTTC. Its protein product is CASSLRTGAGQYF.

The rearrangement uses TRBV27 and TRBJ2-5; no definite D call. CDR3 length: 15 residues. V was shortened by 3 bases and J by 4 bases, with 15 bases between the two germline ends. The V gene's germline CDR1 is MNHEY and CDR2 SMNVEV (reference sequence). In nucleotides, the CDR3 is TGTGCCAGCAGTTTGCGTCGAGGCCCGGGAGAGACCCAGTACTTC. This translates into CASSLRRGPGETQYF.

The rearrangement joins TRBV6-5 to TRBJ2-5; D remains ambiguous. In germline, CDR1 is MNHEY, CDR2 SVGAGI. Trimming shortened V by 5 bases and J by 5 bases, and 12 bases separated the two germline ends. The CDR3 extends over 13 amino acids. CDR3 region: CASSVPGLETQYF. The CDR3 DNA reads as TGTGCCAGCAGTGTCCCGGGCTTGGAGACCCAGTACTTC.

The table lists this clone with a few counts. The rearrangement links TRBV10-3 to TRBJ2-1; D not resolved. Trimming took 3 bases from V and 4 from J, leaving 7 bases between them. CDR1 and CDR2 from the germline V gene are ENHRY and SYGVKD. CDR3 size: 13 residues. As DNA, the CDR3 is TGTGCCATCAGTGATGGAGTTTACAATGAGCAGTTCTTC. Amino acid sequence: CAISDGVYNEQFF.